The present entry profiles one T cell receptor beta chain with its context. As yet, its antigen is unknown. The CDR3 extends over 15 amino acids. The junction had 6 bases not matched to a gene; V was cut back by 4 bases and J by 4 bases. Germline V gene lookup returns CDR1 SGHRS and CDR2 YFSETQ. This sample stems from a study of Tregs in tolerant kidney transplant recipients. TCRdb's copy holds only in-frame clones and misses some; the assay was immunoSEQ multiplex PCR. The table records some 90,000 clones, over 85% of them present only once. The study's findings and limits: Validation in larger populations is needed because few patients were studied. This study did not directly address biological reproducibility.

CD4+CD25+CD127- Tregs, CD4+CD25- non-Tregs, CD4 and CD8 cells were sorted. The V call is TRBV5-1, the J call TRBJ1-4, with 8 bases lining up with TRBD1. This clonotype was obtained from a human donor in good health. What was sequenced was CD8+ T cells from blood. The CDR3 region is CASSGEGQVNEKLFF. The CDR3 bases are TGCGCCAGCAGCGGAGAGGGACAGGTTAATGAAAAACTGTTTTTT.